The 22 T cell receptor beta chains listed next were all sequenced from one sample in a study of blood T cell repertoires in COVID-19. Clones were sequenced by immunoSEQ multiplex PCR, and TCRdb holds only the in-frame ones, with some missing. The sample carries 250,000 to 300,000 clones, 80% to 90% recorded once. Sequenced input: peripheral blood. These receptor sequences come from a woman in her 30s with active or convalescent COVID-19.

The rearrangement links TRBV6-5 to TRBJ1-1; possible D gene TRBD1, 6 bases. Trimming removed 1 base at V and 5 bases at J, with 11 bases between. The CDR3 extends over 14 amino acids. Per germline, CDR1 MNHEY and CDR2 SVGAGI. This CDR3 is CASSYFRGGTEAFF. In DNA form, the CDR3 reads TGTGCCAGCAGTTACTTCAGGGGTGGGACTGAAGCTTTCTTT.

This clone has just one count. The CDR3 DNA reads as TGTGCCAGCAGCTTAGAAGCGGGAGGGGTTTTCTTT. This encodes CASSLEAGGVFF. This sequence joins TRBV11-2 and TRBJ1-1; D is possibly TRBD1 (5 bases). Germline values: CDR1 SGHAT, CDR2 FQNNGV. Trimming pared 0 bases from V and 13 bases from J, leaving 12 bases between. CDR3 length: 12 amino acids.

This chain joins TRBV2 and TRBJ1-2, with D perhaps matching TRBD1 (5 bases). Trimming stripped 3 bases from V and 4 bases from J, with 9 bases between. Germline CDR1 and CDR2: SNHLY and FYNNEI. The CDR3 has 13 amino acids. Here the CDR3 reads CASSDPGGYGYTF. CDR3 DNA sequence: TGTGCCAGCAGTGACCCCGGGGGCTATGGCTACACCTTC.

The chain has TRBV7-9 and TRBJ2-7; tentative D call: TRBD1 (6 bases). Trimming took 5 bases from V and 5 from J, leaving 13 bases between them. Per germline, CDR1 SEHNR and CDR2 FQNEAQ (reference sequence). The CDR3 is made up of 13 amino acids. The chain's CDR3 is CASSNRAFDEQYF. CDR3 in DNA: TGTGCCAGCAGCAACAGGGCTTTCGACGAGCAGTACTTC.

The rearrangement uses TRBV9 and TRBJ2-1; D may be TRBD1 (5 bases). CDR1 is SGDLS and CDR2 is YYNGEE in the germline V gene. The V and J ends lost 2 bases and 7 bases respectively, with 10 bases between them. This CDR3 contains 13 residues. The CDR3 DNA is TGTGCCAGCAGCGTCACAGGCGGAAATGAGCAGTTCTTC. Translated, it gives CASSVTGGNEQFF.

The rearrangement joins TRBV5-1 to TRBJ1-6, with D possibly matching TRBD1 (5 bases). This CDR3 region has 17 residues. V was shortened by 0 bases and J by 7 bases, with 17 bases between the two germline ends. CDR1 SGHRS and CDR2 YFSETQ come from the germline V gene. The CDR3 loop reads CASSLEAQGGGNSPLHF. DNA for the CDR3: TGCGCCAGCAGCTTGGAGGCCCAGGGCGGGGGGAATTCACCCCTCCACTTT.

V is TRBV18 and J is TRBJ2-3; 7 bases map to TRBD2. This CDR3 comprises 15 residues. Germline V gene sequence: CDR1 KGHSH, CDR2 LQKENI. After removal of 7 bases from V and 2 bases from J, the junction contained 9 bases not matched to a gene. CDR3 loop: CASWSGRGITDTQYF. The CDR3 nucleotides read TGTGCCAGCTGGTCTGGGCGGGGGATCACAGATACGCAGTATTTT.

This clone was found once. CDR3 coding DNA: TGTGCCAGCAGCTTGATAGGGAGAGGAGAGACCCAGTACTTC. Its protein product is CASSLIGRGETQYF. The chain has TRBV5-6 and TRBJ2-5, with D possibly TRBD2 on 5 matching bases. V lost 1 base and J lost 4, with 11 bases in between. The germline CDR1 and CDR2 sequences are SGHDT and YYEEEE. CDR3 size: 14 residues. The full variable domain, completed using reference TRBV5-6 and TRBJ2-5, is DAGVTQSPTHLIKTRGQQVTLRCSPKSGHDTVSWYQQALGQGPQFIFQYYEEEERQRGNFPDRFSGHQFPNYSSELNVNALLLGDSALYLCASSLIGRGETQYFGPGTRLLVL.

The chain employs TRBV5-4 and TRBJ1-1; TRBD1 aligns across 7 bases. After removal of 4 bases from V and 7 bases from J, the junction contained 7 bases not matched to a gene. The CDR3 covers 13 residues. Germline values: CDR1 SGHNT, CDR2 YYREEE (reference sequence). CDR3 sequence: CASSQAGGDEAFF. The CDR3 nucleotides read TGTGCCAGCAGCCAGGCAGGGGGAGATGAAGCTTTCTTT.

The chain joins TRBV5-4 to TRBJ1-2; 7 bases line up with TRBD1. The CDR3 spans 16 residues. V was clipped by 0 bases and J by 4 bases; unmatched bases: 9. CDR1 SGHNT and CDR2 YYREEE come from the germline V gene (reference sequence). Here the CDR3 reads CASSLGDSRSGYGYTF. DNA for the CDR3: TGTGCCAGCAGCTTGGGGGACAGTAGATCTGGCTATGGCTACACCTTC.

The sample holds one count of this clone. The rearrangement uses TRBV27 and TRBJ2-7; a weak D match, TRBD1 (6 bases). CDR1 and CDR2 (germline): MNHEY, SMNVEV (reference sequence). The germline V and J ends were trimmed by 5 bases and 5 bases, with 16 bases remaining between them. The CDR3 covers 14 residues. The DNA for the CDR3 is TGTGCCAGCAGTCCCACGGACAGTTCCCACGAGCAGTACTTC. This codes for CASSPTDSSHEQYF.

This clone has a handful of counts. The genes are TRBV19 and TRBJ2-3, with a tentative D call TRBD2 (5 bases). The CDR3 spans 16 residues. Between the trimmed V and J ends, which lost 3 bases and 5 bases, there was a span of 18 bases. The germline gives CDR1 LNHDA, CDR2 SQIVND (reference sequence). The CDR3 sequence is CASSIRGVRAVDTQYF. As DNA, the CDR3 is TGTGCCAGTAGTATCCGAGGTGTGAGGGCGGTAGATACGCAGTATTTT.

V gene TRBV3-1 (or the pseudogene TRBV3-2) combines with J gene TRBJ1-1, with unresolved D. Germline V gene sequence: CDR1 LGHDT, CDR2 YNNKEL (reference sequence). Trimming stripped 0 bases from V and 3 bases from J, with 14 bases between. CDR3 length: 16 amino acids. DNA for the CDR3: TGTGCCAGCAGCCAAGATTTGGGCAGTTTTTACACTGAAGCTTTCTTT. It translates to CASSQDLGSFYTEAFF.

The chain has TRBV5-4 and TRBJ1-6; unclear D gene. The germline V and J ends were trimmed by 1 base and 8 bases, with 7 bases remaining between them. The CDR3 covers 13 residues. Germline V gives CDR1 SGHNT, CDR2 YYREEE (reference sequence). The CDR3 coding sequence is TGTGCCAGCAGCTTGATTGAGGATTCACCCCTCCACTTT. Its protein is CASSLIEDSPLHF.

The chain employs TRBV27 and TRBJ1-2, with a weak D call TRBD1 (6 bases). The CDR3 sequence is 15 residues long. The V end was cut by 6 bases, the J end by 2 bases, with 16 bases between. Germline CDR1 is MNHEY and CDR2 is SMNVEV (reference sequence). The DNA for the CDR3 is TGTGCCAGCAGCCCGCGGCGGGGGCTCAACTATGGCTACACCTTC. Translating gives CASSPRRGLNYGYTF.

To note about this clone: Other DNA sequences in this sample translate to the same CDR3. DNA of the CDR3: TGTGCCAGCAGTGGGAGTGGGTATGGCTACACCTTC. Translation gives CASSGSGYGYTF. The chain employs TRBV2 and TRBJ1-2, with unresolved D. This CDR3 is built from 12 residues. The V gene's germline CDR1 is SNHLY and CDR2 FYNNEI. Trimming pared 4 bases from V and 5 bases from J, leaving 8 bases between. Together with reference TRBV2 and TRBJ1-2, the CDR3 gives the full variable domain: EPEVTQTPSHQVTQMGQEVILRCVPISNHLYFYWYRQILGQKVEFLVSFYNNEISEKSEIFDDQFSVERPDGSNFTLKIRSTKLEDSAMYFCASSGSGYGYTFGSGTRLTVV.

This clone has only a few counts. The genes are TRBV28 and TRBJ2-3; D possibly corresponds to TRBD1 (5 bases). The CDR3 has 14 amino acids. Trimming took off 7 bases at V and 1 base at J, with 12 bases between the two ends. CDR1 MDHEN and CDR2 SYDVKM come from the germline V gene. The CDR3 protein is CASTRRGGTDTQYF. In DNA, the CDR3 is TGTGCCAGCACCCGTAGGGGCGGCACAGATACGCAGTATTTT.

The gene calls are TRBV7-3 and TRBJ1-1; no clear D gene. Deletions cut 2 bases from V and 5 bases from J, with 9 bases between. This CDR3 has 13 amino acids. The germline V gene has CDR1 SGHTA and CDR2 FQGTGA. The CDR3 DNA sequence: TGTGCCAGCAGCTTAGGTGGCGGGACTGAAGCTTTCTTT. It yields the protein CASSLGGGTEAFF.

CDR3 nucleotides: TGTGCCAGCAGGACTGACAGGGGGCTGAGTCACGAGCAGTACTTC. It yields the protein CASRTDRGLSHEQYF. The chain combines TRBV6-4 with TRBJ2-7; TRBD1 matches at 10 bases. The CDR3 has 15 residues. V lost 6 bases and J lost 5; bases outside the gene matches: 10. CDR1 and CDR2 (germline): MRHNA, SNTAGT.

J is TRBJ1-2 and V is TRBV28, with a weak D call TRBD1 (6 bases). The CDR3 has 15 amino acids. V lost 6 bases to trimming and J lost 4 bases, with 18 bases between them. In germline, CDR1 is MDHEN, CDR2 SYDVKM. CDR3 sequence: CASSPPGTLLYGYTF. CDR3 DNA: TGTGCCAGCAGCCCACCCGGGACACTCCTCTATGGCTACACCTTC.

The J gene is TRBJ1-4, the V gene TRBV19; the match to TRBD1 covers 8 bases. The V and J ends lost 7 bases and 8 bases, in that order; junction bases with no gene match: 9. This CDR3 has 14 residues. Germline V gene lookup returns CDR1 LNHDA and CDR2 SQIVND (reference sequence). DNA of the CDR3: TGTGCCAGTACCAGGGGGCTTCCAGGAGAAAAACTGTTTTTT. Translated: CASTRGLPGEKLFF.

The chain employs TRBV5-4 and TRBJ2-3; D may be TRBD2 (5 bases). The CDR3 spans 14 residues. The ends were cut back, 4 bases at V and 4 bases at J, with 13 bases in the middle. Germline values: CDR1 SGHNT, CDR2 YYREEE (reference sequence). CDR3 in amino acids: CASSNIFGADTQYF. CDR3 nucleotide sequence: TGTGCCAGCAGCAATATATTCGGGGCAGATACGCAGTATTTT.